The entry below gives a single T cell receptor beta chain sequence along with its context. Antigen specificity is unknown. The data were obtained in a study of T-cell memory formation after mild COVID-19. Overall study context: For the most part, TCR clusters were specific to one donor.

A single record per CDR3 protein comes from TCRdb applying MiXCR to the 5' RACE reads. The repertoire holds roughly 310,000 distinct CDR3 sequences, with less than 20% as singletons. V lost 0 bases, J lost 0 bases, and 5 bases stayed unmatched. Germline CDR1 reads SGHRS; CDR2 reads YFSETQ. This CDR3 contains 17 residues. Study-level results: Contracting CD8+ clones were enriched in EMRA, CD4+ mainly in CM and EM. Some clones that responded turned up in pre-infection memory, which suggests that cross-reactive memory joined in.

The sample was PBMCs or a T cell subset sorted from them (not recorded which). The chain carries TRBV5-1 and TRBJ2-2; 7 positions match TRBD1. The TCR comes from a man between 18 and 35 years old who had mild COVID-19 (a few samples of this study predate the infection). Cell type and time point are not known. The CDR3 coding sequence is TGCGCCAGCAGCTTGGGACAGGGAATAACGAACACCGGGGAGCTGTTTTTT. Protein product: CASSLGQGITNTGELFF.